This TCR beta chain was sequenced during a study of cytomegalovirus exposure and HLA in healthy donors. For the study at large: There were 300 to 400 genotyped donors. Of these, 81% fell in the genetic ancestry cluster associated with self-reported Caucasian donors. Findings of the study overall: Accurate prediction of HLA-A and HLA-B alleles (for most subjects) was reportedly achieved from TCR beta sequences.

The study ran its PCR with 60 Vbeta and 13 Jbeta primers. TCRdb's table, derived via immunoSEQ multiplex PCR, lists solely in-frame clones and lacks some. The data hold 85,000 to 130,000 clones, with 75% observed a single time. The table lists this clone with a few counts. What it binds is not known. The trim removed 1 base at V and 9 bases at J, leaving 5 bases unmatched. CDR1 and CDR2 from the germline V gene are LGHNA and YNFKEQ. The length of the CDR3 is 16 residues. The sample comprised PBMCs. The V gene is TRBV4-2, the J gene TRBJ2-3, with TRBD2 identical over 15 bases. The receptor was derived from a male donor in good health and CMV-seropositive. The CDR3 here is CASSQGTSGGAGTQYF. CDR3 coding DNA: TGTGCCAGCAGCCAAGGGACTAGCGGGGGGGCGGGGACGCAGTATTTT.